This T cell receptor beta chain was sequenced during a study of blood T cell repertoires in COVID-19. On the study more broadly: The United States, Italy and Spain were the sources of the acute and convalescent COVID-19 samples. From T cells, B-cell-depleted T cells, or PBMCs came the material, which was cDNA or gDNA.

TCRdb keeps only in-frame clones here, not all; method: immunoSEQ multiplex PCR. The data show about 200,000 clones, with 88% seen just once and around 1.7% held by the top ten. V gave up 5 bases and J gave up 6 bases; unmatched junction bases: 8. There are 14 residues in the CDR3. Germline V lookup: CDR1 MNHEY, CDR2 SVGAGI. The TCR was taken from a man aged 18 to 30 with active or convalescent COVID-19. Source material: peripheral blood. V and J are TRBV6-5 and TRBJ1-2; 8 nucleotides align to TRBD1. This CDR3 reads CASSQGQARDGYTF. The CDR3 region has the DNA TGTGCCAGCAGTCAGGGACAGGCCCGGGATGGCTACACCTTC.